A selection of T cell receptor beta chains follows, all from one sample in a study of cytotoxic CD8 clonotypes in ibrutinib-treated CLL. TCRdb's copy holds only in-frame clones and misses some; the assay was immunoSEQ multiplex PCR. The data hold around 9,600 clones, with over 60% observed a single time. The specimen was PBMCs, collected before ibrutinib treatment. The receptors were gathered from a human donor with chronic lymphocytic leukemia. The CDR3 runs from the conserved cysteine through the conserved F or W. A D gene is named only where the DNA matches it firmly. A row's size may be missing; if present it is once, few, many or a size class.

j_call: TRBJ2-1
v_call: TRBV4-2
clone_size: -
d_call: TRBD2
cdr3_nt: TGTGCCAGCAGCCGAGAATTAGCGGGACTCAACAATGAGCAGTTCTTC
cdr3_aa: CASSRELAGLNNEQFF

j_call: TRBJ1-1
v_call: TRBV7-2
clone_size: few
d_call: TRBD1
cdr3_nt: TGTGCCAGCAGCTTAGCACAGGGGATGGTAACTGAAGCTTTCTTT
cdr3_aa: CASSLAQGMVTEAFF

j_call: TRBJ2-5
v_call: TRBV5-3
clone_size: few
d_call: -
cdr3_nt: TGTGCCAGAAGCTTGCGCGGGGCGCGGGGAGAGACCCAGTACTTC
cdr3_aa: CARSLRGARGETQYF

j_call: TRBJ2-3
v_call: TRBV7-8
clone_size: once
d_call: TRBD1
cdr3_nt: TGTGCCAGCAGCTTAGACGGGACAGGGGGCGCAGATACGCAGTATTTT
cdr3_aa: CASSLDGTGGADTQYF

j_call: TRBJ1-2
v_call: TRBV6-5
clone_size: -
d_call: TRBD1
cdr3_nt: TGTGCCAGCAGCCAGGGACAGCTGGTCTATGGCTACACCTTC
cdr3_aa: CASSQGQLVYGYTF

j_call: TRBJ1-2
v_call: TRBV2
clone_size: -
d_call: TRBD1
cdr3_nt: TGTGCCAGCAGCCCCGACAGGGTTCGCGGCTACACCTTC
cdr3_aa: CASSPDRVRGYTF

j_call: TRBJ1-1
v_call: TRBV18
clone_size: -
d_call: -
cdr3_nt: TGTGCCAGCTCACTTACAGGGTCGGCTGAAGCTTTCTTT
cdr3_aa: CASSLTGSAEAFF

j_call: TRBJ1-2
v_call: TRBV6-1
clone_size: once
d_call: -
cdr3_nt: TGTGCCAGCAGGGGTCGTTGGGGGAACTATGGCTACACCTTC
cdr3_aa: CASRGRWGNYGYTF

j_call: TRBJ2-5
v_call: TRBV18
clone_size: -
d_call: -
cdr3_nt: TGTGCCAGCTCGCCGCTGGGGCTACAAGAGACCCAGTACTTC
cdr3_aa: CASSPLGLQETQYF

j_call: TRBJ2-3
v_call: TRBV7-9
clone_size: -
d_call: -
cdr3_nt: TGTGCCAGCAGGAAGGGGGGGACAGATACGCAGTATTTT
cdr3_aa: CASRKGGTDTQYF

j_call: TRBJ1-6
v_call: TRBV11-2
clone_size: -
d_call: TRBD1
cdr3_nt: TGTGCCAGCAGCTTAGTGGTGGTTAGGGGGCAAACAGATTCACCCCTCCACTTT
cdr3_aa: CASSLVVVRGQTDSPLHF

j_call: TRBJ1-2
v_call: TRBV7-2
clone_size: -
d_call: -
cdr3_nt: TGTGCCAGCAGCTTACCGACAGGCCTCTATGGCTACACCTTC
cdr3_aa: CASSLPTGLYGYTF

j_call: TRBJ2-1
v_call: TRBV29-1
clone_size: -
d_call: TRBD2
cdr3_nt: TGCAGCGCCACCGGGACATATAGACTAGCGGATTACAATGAGCAGTTCTTC
cdr3_aa: CSATGTYRLADYNEQFF

j_call: TRBJ2-5
v_call: TRBV4-2
clone_size: -
d_call: -
cdr3_nt: TGTGCCAGCAGCCTAGCGTTACAAGAGACCCAGTACTTC
cdr3_aa: CASSLALQETQYF

j_call: TRBJ1-2
v_call: TRBV6-5
clone_size: -
d_call: -
cdr3_nt: TGTGCCAGCAGTTACTCGGGAGGGGGTTCGTATGGCTACACCTTC
cdr3_aa: CASSYSGGGSYGYTF

j_call: TRBJ2-3
v_call: TRBV7-7
clone_size: -
d_call: TRBD1
cdr3_nt: TGTGCTAGCAGCATGGTGAGGGGGCCCACAGATACGCAGTATTTT
cdr3_aa: CASSMVRGPTDTQYF

j_call: TRBJ2-7
v_call: TRBV19
clone_size: -
d_call: TRBD1
cdr3_nt: TGTGCCAGTAGTATCCTGGGCAGGGGGTACGAGCAGTACTTC
cdr3_aa: CASSILGRGYEQYF

j_call: TRBJ2-3
v_call: TRBV15
clone_size: once
d_call: TRBD2
cdr3_nt: TGTGCCACCAGCAGAGCTCTAGCGGGGGGCACAGATACGCAGTATTTT
cdr3_aa: CATSRALAGGTDTQYF

j_call: TRBJ2-7
v_call: TRBV19
clone_size: -
d_call: TRBD2
cdr3_nt: TGTGCCAGTAGTATACACGGTGTGGAGCGGGGACGCGAGCAGTACTTC
cdr3_aa: CASSIHGVERGREQYF